This T cell receptor beta chain was sequenced in a study of T cells after yellow fever vaccination. Study details: Fractions with few cells were prepared using SMART-Seq v4 Ultra Low Input.

The CDR3 is made up of 14 amino acids. V was clipped by 6 bases and J by 3 bases; unmatched bases: 7. Germline loops: CDR1 KGHSH, CDR2 LQKENI. TCR cDNA, made by 5'RACE template switching, carried an added universal primer site and UMIs. TCRdb re-analysed the 5' RACE reads in MiXCR, keeping a single row per CDR3 protein. The sample yields about 340,000 distinct CDR3 sequences, under 15% seen once. The chain uses TRBV18 and TRBJ1-1, with TRBD1 matching over 7 bases. This material consisted of CD4+ T cells sorted from PBMCs, taken 15 days after the yellow fever booster vaccination. The receptor was isolated from a man between 18 and 29 years old who received the YFV17D yellow fever vaccine. Here the CDR3 reads CASSFDRVYTEAFF. The CDR3 DNA sequence: TGTGCCAGCTCGTTCGACAGGGTTTACACTGAAGCTTTCTTT.